These 25 T cell receptor beta chains were all obtained from the same sample, sequenced in a study of blood T cell repertoires in COVID-19. Libraries were prepared by immunoSEQ multiplex PCR; TCRdb keeps only in-frame clonotypes and omits some of them. Of over 200,000 clones listed, 75% to 90% are singletons. The sample comprised PBMCs or T cells enriched from blood (not recorded which). These receptors came from a woman aged 45-60 years who had recovered from COVID-19.

The CDR3 sequence: CASSSLGELYGYTF. DNA of the CDR3: TGTGCCAGCAGCTCGCTAGGGGAACTCTACGGCTACACCTTC. This rearrangement joins TRBV7-9 to TRBJ1-2, with D possibly matching TRBD1 (5 bases). V was clipped by 4 bases and J by 8 bases, with 17 bases between them. The CDR3 has 14 residues. CDR1 and CDR2 from the germline V gene are SEHNR and FQNEAQ (reference sequence).

The chain recombines TRBV7-6 with TRBJ2-7; the match to TRBD2 covers 13 bases. Trimming at V came to 6 bases and at J to 2 bases, leaving 4 bases not matched to a gene. CDR1 is SGHVS and CDR2 is FNYEAQ in the germline V gene. This CDR3 is 15 amino acids long. CDR3 nucleotide sequence: TGTGCCAGCAGTCAGACTAGCGGGAGGACCTACGAGCAGTACTTC. Its translation: CASSQTSGRTYEQYF.

This clone was detected only a few times. The chain recombines TRBV16 with TRBJ2-1, with TRBD1 matching over 9 bases. The CDR3 length is 14 residues. Trimming at V came to 4 bases and at J to 10 bases, leaving 8 bases not matched to a gene. The germline V gene encodes CDR1 KGHSY and CDR2 FQNENV. The DNA of the CDR3 is TGTGCCAGCAGCCCCCCCCTGACAGGGGGAGAGCAGTTCTTC. Translation gives CASSPPLTGGEQFF.

This clone was observed a few times. The chain carries TRBV27 and TRBJ1-2; 7 bases fit TRBD1. This CDR3 contains 15 residues. Germline V gene lookup returns CDR1 MNHEY and CDR2 SMNVEV (reference sequence). The V segment lost 6 bases and the J segment 3 bases; nucleotides outside the gene matches: 10. In DNA form, the CDR3 reads TGTGCCAGCAGCCTAGGCCACACAGGGGACTATGGCTACACCTTC. The encoded protein is CASSLGHTGDYGYTF.

This clone was counted once. The V call is TRBV28, the J call TRBJ2-4, with D perhaps TRBD2 (7 bases). V lost 5 bases, J lost 6 bases, and 11 bases lay in between. The CDR3 contains 13 residues. Germline V lookup: CDR1 MDHEN, CDR2 SYDVKM. The chain's CDR3 is CASSLGGGNIQYF. For the CDR3, the DNA is TGTGCCAGCAGTCTAGGGGGGGGAAACATTCAGTACTTC.

Only one count was recorded for this clone. The chain links TRBV2 to TRBJ2-3; possibly TRBD1 for D (6 bases). This CDR3 comprises 13 residues. The germline V gene encodes CDR1 SNHLY and CDR2 FYNNEI. Trimming took 7 bases from V and 4 from J, leaving 12 bases between them. CDR3 sequence (DNA): TGTGCCAGCATTCCACAGGGTCCAGATACGCAGTATTTT. This encodes CASIPQGPDTQYF.

The chain combines TRBV27 with TRBJ2-1; 9 bases fit TRBD2. CDR1 MNHEY and CDR2 SMNVEV come from the germline V gene (reference sequence). The V gene end was trimmed by 2 bases and the J gene end by 7 bases; junction bases not matched to a gene: 6. This CDR3 spans 15 amino acids. CDR3 DNA: TGTGCCAGCAGTTTAAGGGAGCGGGAGGTTAATGAGCAGTTCTTC. Protein: CASSLREREVNEQFF.

This clone was observed a few times. This chain uses TRBV27 with TRBJ2-4, with 11 bases aligning to TRBD2. J was trimmed by 6 bases and V by 5 bases; bases with no gene match: 3. Per the germline V gene, CDR1 is MNHEY and CDR2 is SMNVEV (reference sequence). The CDR3 has 14 residues. This chain's CDR3 is CASSDLAGGNIQYF. The CDR3 DNA reads as TGTGCCAGCAGTGATCTAGCGGGAGGAAACATTCAGTACTTC.

The chain is built from TRBV28 and TRBJ2-3; TRBD2 might be the D (6 bases). The CDR3 runs 13 residues. The V and J ends lost 6 bases and 4 bases respectively, with 11 bases between them. CDR1 is MDHEN and CDR2 is SYDVKM in the germline V gene. CDR3 DNA sequence: TGTGCCAGCAGAGGACTAAACGCAGATACGCAGTATTTT. It is translated as CASRGLNADTQYF.

The chain couples TRBV6-5 to TRBJ2-7; 10 bases fit TRBD1. CDR1 MNHEY and CDR2 SVGAGI come from the germline V gene. The CDR3 extends over 14 amino acids. J gave up 5 bases and V 5 bases, and 6 bases lay outside the gene matches. The CDR3 nucleotides are TGTGCCAGCAGTCCCCCCGGGACAGGGGACGAGCAGTACTTC. Its translation: CASSPPGTGDEQYF.

This chain connects TRBV28 to TRBJ2-1, with 8 bases that match TRBD1. This CDR3 region has 14 residues. V lost 5 bases, J lost 7 bases, and 7 bases stayed unmatched. The germline gives CDR1 MDHEN, CDR2 SYDVKM. The CDR3 reads CASSPYRQGNEQFF. For the CDR3, the DNA is TGTGCCAGCAGTCCCTACCGACAGGGGAATGAGCAGTTCTTC.

The rearrangement joins TRBV10-3 to TRBJ1-4; D ambiguous. The CDR3 has 15 amino acids. Trimming stripped 0 bases from V and 13 bases from J, with 18 bases between. Per germline, CDR1 ENHRY and CDR2 SYGVKD. The CDR3 DNA reads as TGTGCCATCAGTGAGTCAACGGGAACCACTGATAGACTGTTTTTT. It translates to CAISESTGTTDRLFF.

The rearrangement links TRBV28 to TRBJ1-3; 7 bases agree with TRBD1. V was clipped by 6 bases and J by 2 bases; unmatched bases: 10. The CDR3 length is 16 residues. CDR1 and CDR2 from the germline V gene are MDHEN and SYDVKM. The CDR3 loop is CASSPTQGKAGNTIYF. In DNA, the CDR3 is TGTGCCAGCAGCCCAACACAGGGGAAAGCTGGAAACACCATATATTTT.

The CDR3 DNA reads as TGTGCCAGCAGGGTCTTCAGGGCTTCCGAGCAGTACTTC. Translated, it gives CASRVFRASEQYF. The chain carries TRBV6-5 and TRBJ2-7, with D possibly being TRBD1 (5 bases). CDR1 and CDR2 from the germline V gene are MNHEY and SVGAGI. The CDR3 is 13 amino acids. V was clipped by 6 bases and J by 6 bases, with 15 bases between them.

The chain couples TRBV6-5 to TRBJ1-1; 8 nucleotides line up with TRBD1. This CDR3 is 14 amino acids long. Germline values: CDR1 MNHEY, CDR2 SVGAGI. The V and J ends lost 6 bases and 5 bases, in that order; junction bases with no gene match: 8. CDR3 coding DNA: TGTGCCAGCAGGAGGCCGGACAGGGTAACTGAAGCTTTCTTT. Amino acid sequence: CASRRPDRVTEAFF.

In DNA form, the CDR3 reads TGCAGTGCTAGTCGAGGAGGGGACACTGAAGCTTTCTTT. Amino acids: CSASRGGDTEAFF. The chain recombines TRBV20-1 with TRBJ1-1; perhaps TRBD1 as D (5 bases). The V end lost 3 bases, the J end lost 3 bases, and 11 bases lay between the germline ends. The V gene's germline CDR1 is DFQATT and CDR2 SNEGSKA (reference sequence). The CDR3 is 13 amino acids.

This clone was counted once. DNA for the CDR3: TGTGCTAGTGGCGCTGGAGGAGGGGCGAGGCAGCCCCAGCATTTT. It yields the protein CASGAGGGARQPQHF. The rearrangement uses TRBV12-5 and TRBJ1-5, with D possibly being TRBD1 (5 bases). The germline V gene has CDR1 LGHNT and CDR2 FRNRAP. V was shortened by 6 bases and J by 7 bases, with 19 bases between the two germline ends. CDR3 length: 15 residues.

The rearrangement uses TRBV5-4 and TRBJ1-1, with 7 bases fitting TRBD1. After removal of 4 bases from V and 8 bases from J, the junction contained 5 bases not matched to a gene. Germline CDR1 and CDR2: SGHNT and YYREEE (reference sequence). The CDR3 runs to 12 residues. Written as DNA, the CDR3 is TGTGCCAGCAGCACACAGGGGTCCGAAGCTTTCTTT. It is translated as CASSTQGSEAFF.

The chain combines TRBV4-1 with TRBJ2-1, with 10 bases aligning to TRBD2. Germline CDR1 is MGHRA and CDR2 is YSYEKL. V lost 1 base to trimming and J lost 5 bases; unmatched junction nucleotides: 11. This CDR3 has 18 residues. CDR3 residues: CASSQGRASGRINNEQFF. As DNA, the CDR3 is TGCGCCAGCAGCCAAGGTAGGGCTAGCGGGAGAATAAACAATGAGCAGTTCTTC.

The genes are TRBV7-6 and TRBJ2-7, with TRBD1 matching over 7 bases. After removal of 5 bases from V and 3 bases from J, the junction contained 4 bases not matched to a gene. CDR1 and CDR2 from the germline V gene are SGHVS and FNYEAQ. This CDR3 is 13 amino acids long. CDR3 protein: CASSQGQNYEQYF. CDR3 in DNA: TGTGCCAGCAGCCAGGGACAGAACTACGAGCAGTACTTC.

The chain recombines TRBV6-5 with TRBJ2-3, with TRBD1 matching 7 bases. V lost 9 bases and J lost 3; bases outside the gene matches: 12. CDR3 length: 15 amino acids. Germline CDR1 reads MNHEY; CDR2 reads SVGAGI. The CDR3 loop reads CASLSTGPGTDTQYF. The DNA for the CDR3 is TGTGCCAGTCTTTCGACAGGGCCGGGGACAGATACGCAGTATTTT.

This chain links TRBV5-1 with TRBJ2-7, with 9 bases that match TRBD1. Germline CDR1 SGHRS, CDR2 YFSETQ. After removal of 4 bases from V and 1 base from J, the junction contained 0 bases not matched to a gene. This CDR3 has 13 amino acids. The CDR3 DNA reads TGCGCCAGCAGCGGGACAGGGTCCTACGAGCAGTACTTC. It translates to CASSGTGSYEQYF.

The V call is TRBV30, the J call TRBJ2-1, with D perhaps TRBD2 (7 bases). Per germline, CDR1 GTSNPN and CDR2 SVGIG (reference sequence). This CDR3 is 14 amino acids long. The V and J ends lost 4 bases and 7 bases respectively, with 17 bases between them. Here the CDR3 reads CAWNGGGRWNEQFF. CDR3 nucleotides: TGTGCCTGGAACGGGGGCGGGAGATGGAATGAGCAGTTCTTC.

In the case of this clone: The junction does not match germline at one end; this may be a read error. This chain connects TRBV10-3 to TRBJ2-1; TRBD2 agrees at 15 bases. The CDR3 consists of 18 residues. Germline V gene lookup returns CDR1 ENHRY and CDR2 SYGVKD. CDR3 sequence reads: CAISKSGLAGGRDNEQFF. CDR3 nucleotide sequence: TGTGCCATCAGTAAGTCAGGACTAGCGGGAGGGAGAGACAATGAGCAGTTCTTC.

The V and J genes are TRBV6-5 and TRBJ2-7; 8 bases are shared with TRBD1. The CDR3 covers 14 residues. Germline V lookup: CDR1 MNHEY, CDR2 SVGAGI. The V segment lost 7 bases and the J segment 6 bases; nucleotides outside the gene matches: 11. The CDR3 DNA follows: TGTGCCAGCACGACAGGGGTCCATACGGCCGAGCAGTACTTC. Translating gives CASTTGVHTAEQYF.